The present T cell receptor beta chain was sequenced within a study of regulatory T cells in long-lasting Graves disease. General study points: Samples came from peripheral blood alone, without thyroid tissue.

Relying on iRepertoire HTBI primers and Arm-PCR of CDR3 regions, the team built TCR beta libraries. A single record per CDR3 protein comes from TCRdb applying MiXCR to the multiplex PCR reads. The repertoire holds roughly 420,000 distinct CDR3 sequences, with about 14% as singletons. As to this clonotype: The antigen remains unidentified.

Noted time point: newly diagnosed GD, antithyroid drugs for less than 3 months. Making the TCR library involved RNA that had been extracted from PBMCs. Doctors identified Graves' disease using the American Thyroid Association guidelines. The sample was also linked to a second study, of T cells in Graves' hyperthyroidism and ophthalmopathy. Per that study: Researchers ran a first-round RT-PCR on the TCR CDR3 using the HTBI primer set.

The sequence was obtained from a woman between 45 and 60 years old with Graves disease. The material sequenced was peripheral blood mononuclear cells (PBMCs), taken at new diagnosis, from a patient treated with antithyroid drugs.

The CDR3 region is CASSPPVLVSGELFF. In DNA form, the CDR3 reads TGTGCCAGCAGCCCCCCGGTTCTTGTTTCCGGGGAGCTGTTTTTT. The rearrangement joins TRBV7-9 to TRBJ2-2; D call uncertain. Trimming shortened V by 5 bases and J by 6 bases, and 16 bases separated the two germline ends. CDR1 is SEHNR and CDR2 is FQNEAQ in the germline V gene (reference sequence). This CDR3 contains 15 residues.